This record concerns one T cell receptor beta chain sequence. No antigen is known for it. The sample originates from a study of STAT5B mutations in CD4+ large granular lymphocyte leukemia. Study at large: Among healthy controls, a particular HLA allele went with more CDR3 'QG' motifs. Findings of the study overall: About 26% of private leukemic clonotypes occurred rarely in other patients' non-leukemic repertoires. CD4-sorted patient repertoires seemed more clonal than healthy CD4+ repertoires. TRBV06-family usage was enriched in top patient clones (8/27) versus controls (2/35).

Germline V gene data show CDR1 as MNHEY and CDR2 as SVGAGI. This CDR3 contains 13 residues. Trimming removed 6 bases at V and 4 bases at J, with 10 bases between. Profiling relied on immunoSEQ multiplex PCR, and the TCRdb table lists in-frame clones only, not all of them. The table has about 30,000 clones, 71% seen once. This sequence originates from a human donor in good health. This sequence joins TRBV6-5 and TRBJ1-3, with D maybe TRBD1 (6 bases). The material sequenced was CD4+ T cells from blood buffy coats. CDR3 sequence: CASSPGQGNTIYF. CDR3 coding DNA: TGTGCCAGCAGCCCGGGACAAGGAAACACCATATATTTT.